One sample yielded the 27 T cell receptor beta chains listed below, sequenced in a study of pediatric ulcerative colitis. Produced via immunoSEQ multiplex PCR; TCRdb's table is partial and in-frame only. The table records 23,000 or so clones, roughly two thirds of them present only once. The rectum was sampled with one to two pinch biopsies at colonoscopy. Sequencing was carried out using gut tissue. Receptors were obtained from a boy younger than 18 with severe ulcerative colitis.

This clone was seen only a few times. The chain employs TRBV2 and TRBJ1-1; 8 bases are a match to TRBD1. This CDR3 has 15 residues. Germline CDR1 and CDR2: SNHLY and FYNNEI. V lost 10 bases, J lost 0 bases, and 10 bases stayed unmatched. The CDR3 loop is CAILGQGQMNTEAFF. CDR3 coding DNA: TGTGCCATTTTAGGACAGGGACAAATGAACACTGAAGCTTTCTTT.

This clone was detected a few times. In nucleotides, the CDR3 is TGTGCCAGCTCACCAGAGCGCGCCCGGGAGCTGTTTTTT. Protein sequence: CASSPERARELFF. The V gene is TRBV18, the J gene TRBJ2-2; D remains unclear. The CDR3 runs to 13 residues. Germline values: CDR1 KGHSH, CDR2 LQKENI. V was trimmed by 2 bases and J by 9 bases, leaving 10 bases between them.

In this sample, this clone turned up a few times. The rearrangement joins TRBV2 to TRBJ1-1; D remains unclear. The germline V and J ends were trimmed by 8 bases and 0 bases, with 10 bases remaining between them. This CDR3 has 13 amino acids. CDR1 SNHLY and CDR2 FYNNEI come from the germline V gene. The CDR3 DNA is TGTGCCAGCGCCGAGGATGTGAACACTGAAGCTTTCTTT. Protein: CASAEDVNTEAFF.

The J gene is TRBJ1-3, the V gene TRBV9; D gene uncertain. Looked up from germline, CDR1 is SGDLS and CDR2 is YYNGEE. The CDR3 runs 11 residues. Trimming left V 4 bases short and J 5 bases short, with 4 bases between. The CDR3 region has the DNA TGTGCCAGCAGCCCCCGAAACACCATATATTTT. Its protein product is CASSPRNTIYF. The full variable domain, rest sourced from reference TRBV9 and TRBJ1-3, is DSGVTQTPKHLITATGQRVTLRCSPRSGDLSVYWYQQSLDQGLQFLIQYYNGEERAKGNILERFSAQQFPDLHSELNLSSLELGDSALYFCASSPRNTIYFGEGSWLTVV.

V gene TRBV6-5 combines with J gene TRBJ2-7, with 7 bases identical to TRBD2. The V and J ends lost 5 bases and 2 bases, in that order; junction bases with no gene match: 6. The CDR3 consists of 14 residues. CDR1 is MNHEY and CDR2 is SVGAGI in the germline V gene. The CDR3 sequence: CASSQSSGAYEQYF. The CDR3 region has the DNA TGTGCCAGCAGTCAATCTAGCGGAGCCTACGAGCAGTACTTC.

As for this clone: Germline is not matched at one junction end, which may reflect a read error. The V call is TRBV23-1, the J call TRBJ2-1, with 8 bases aligning to TRBD1. TRBV23-1 is classed as an ORF, of uncertain function. There are 18 residues in the CDR3. CDR3 region: CATSLRTGGLNSYNEQFF. As DNA, the CDR3 is TGCGCCACCAGTCTAAGAACAGGGGGACTGAACTCCTACAATGAGCAGTTCTTC.

The rearrangement uses TRBV6-5 and TRBJ1-5; 7 bases are shared with TRBD1. Per germline, CDR1 MNHEY and CDR2 SVGAGI. The CDR3 totals 15 residues. V shed 6 bases and J 0 bases; nucleotides not matched to a gene: 5. The CDR3, as DNA: TGTGCCAGCAGGTCAACAGGGGATAGCAATCAGCCCCAGCATTTT. It encodes CASRSTGDSNQPQHF.

The chain combines TRBV7-9 with TRBJ1-4; perhaps TRBD1 as D (6 bases). Trimming took off 5 bases at V and 7 bases at J, with 20 bases between the two ends. Per germline, CDR1 SEHNR and CDR2 FQNEAQ (reference sequence). The CDR3 consists of 16 residues. CDR3 bases: TGTGCCAGCAGCCTCCCCGGGGCCAAAGGGGGTGAAAAACTGTTTTTT. Translated: CASSLPGAKGGEKLFF.

The V and J genes are TRBV14 and TRBJ1-1; D possibly corresponds to TRBD1 (5 bases). CDR3 length equals 15 residues. Germline V lookup: CDR1 SGHDN, CDR2 FVKESK. V gave up 4 bases and J gave up 3 bases, with 15 bases separating them. This CDR3 reads CASSRTGGAYTEAFF. DNA for the CDR3: TGTGCCAGCAGCCGCACAGGAGGAGCCTACACTGAAGCTTTCTTT.

This chain uses TRBV7-2 with TRBJ2-5; TRBD2 aligns across 9 bases. This CDR3 spans 14 amino acids. CDR1 SGHTA and CDR2 FQGNSA come from the germline V gene. V trimming: 5 bases; J trimming: 5 bases; junction bases outside the gene matches: 6. The CDR3 nucleotides read TGTGCCAGCAGCCCCATGCGGGGGGGTGAGACCCAGTACTTC. This codes for CASSPMRGGETQYF.

The chain combines TRBV6-1 with TRBJ1-5; no clear D. Trimming cost V 1 base and J 0 bases, with 10 bases left between them. This CDR3 is 16 amino acids long. Germline values: CDR1 MNHNS, CDR2 SASEGT. The CDR3 loop reads CASSEERYYSNQPQHF. DNA of the CDR3: TGTGCCAGCAGTGAAGAGAGATACTATAGCAATCAGCCCCAGCATTTT.

V is TRBV30 and J is TRBJ2-1; D might be TRBD1 or TRBD2, each matching 6 bases. Germline CDR1 reads GTSNPN; CDR2 reads SVGIG (reference sequence). This CDR3 region has 15 residues. V was trimmed by 4 bases and J by 5 bases, leaving 18 bases between them. CDR3 protein: CAWNSWLGGDNEQFF. The CDR3 DNA reads TGTGCCTGGAATAGCTGGCTCGGGGGCGACAATGAGCAGTTCTTC.

The V and J genes are TRBV7-9 and TRBJ2-7; D uncertain. Germline V gene sequence: CDR1 SEHNR, CDR2 FQNEAQ (reference sequence). This CDR3 contains 11 residues. Trimming stripped 5 bases from V and 2 bases from J, with 4 bases between. The CDR3 loop reads CASSIAYEQYF. CDR3 in DNA: TGTGCCAGCAGCATCGCCTACGAGCAGTACTTC.

The chain links TRBV6-5 to TRBJ2-5; D possibly corresponds to TRBD2 (7 bases). V was shortened by 6 bases and J by 9 bases, with 14 bases between the two germline ends. Germline values: CDR1 MNHEY, CDR2 SVGAGI. The CDR3 is 12 residues long. CDR3 protein: CASSQSRGPQYF. As DNA, the CDR3 is TGTGCCAGCAGCCAATCGCGGGGGCCCCAGTACTTC.

This clone was detected only a few times. This chain uses TRBV6-1 with TRBJ2-2; D is tentatively TRBD1 or TRBD2 (7 bases each). V was cut by 6 bases and J by 4 bases, with 15 bases left in between. The germline V gene encodes CDR1 MNHNS and CDR2 SASEGT. CDR3 length equals 15 residues. This chain's CDR3 is CASRVSRGGTGELFF. CDR3 sequence (DNA): TGTGCCAGCAGAGTATCCAGGGGGGGCACCGGGGAGCTGTTTTTT.

The chain employs TRBV6-4 and TRBJ1-2, with a tentative D call TRBD1 (5 bases). The CDR3 consists of 13 residues. V was trimmed by 6 bases and J by 8 bases, leaving 16 bases between them. The V gene's germline CDR1 is MRHNA and CDR2 SNTAGT. This CDR3 is CASRKGEAGGYTF. The CDR3 DNA sequence: TGTGCCAGCAGGAAAGGGGAGGCGGGCGGCTACACCTTC.

The sample holds one count of this clone. The chain carries TRBV5-6 and TRBJ2-5; D is unresolved. V was trimmed by 4 bases and J by 4 bases, leaving 11 bases between them. CDR3 length equals 13 residues. Germline CDR1 is SGHDT and CDR2 is YYEEEE. The CDR3 reads CASSAKGRETQYF. For the CDR3, the DNA is TGTGCCAGCAGCGCAAAGGGAAGAGAGACCCAGTACTTC.

Only a few counts were recorded for this clone. This sequence joins TRBV6-6 and TRBJ1-2; 10 positions match TRBD1. Germline V lookup: CDR1 MNHNY, CDR2 SVGAGI (reference sequence). Unmatched junction bases numbered 5, after V lost 4 bases and J lost 6 bases. The CDR3 length is 14 residues. CDR3 sequence reads: CASSSPGTGDGYTF. For the CDR3, the DNA is TGTGCCAGCAGTTCTCCCGGGACAGGGGATGGCTACACCTTC.

The V gene is TRBV6-6, the J gene TRBJ2-7; 7 nucleotides agree with TRBD1. Germline values: CDR1 MNHNY, CDR2 SVGAGI (reference sequence). The CDR3 loop spans 13 amino acids. Germline trimming cut 6 bases from V and 7 bases from J; bases unmatched to any gene: 9. The chain's CDR3 is CASRRQGNVEQYF. The CDR3, as DNA: TGTGCCAGCAGGAGACAGGGTAACGTGGAGCAGTACTTC.

The chain uses TRBV30 and TRBJ1-2, with D perhaps matching TRBD1 (5 bases). Trimming left V 0 bases short and J 1 base short, with 9 bases between. Germline loops: CDR1 GTSNPN, CDR2 SVGIG (reference sequence). The length of the CDR3 is 14 residues. This CDR3 is CAWSVSGINYGYTF. The CDR3, as DNA: TGTGCCTGGAGTGTATCAGGGATTAACTATGGCTACACCTTC.

The rearrangement joins TRBV7-9 to TRBJ2-3, with TRBD1 matching over 7 bases. The J segment lost 0 bases and the V segment lost 4 bases, leaving 10 bases of the junction unmatched. The CDR3 totals 17 residues. CDR1 and CDR2 (germline): SEHNR, FQNEAQ (reference sequence). As DNA, the CDR3 is TGTGCCAGCAGCTCGAAGAGACAGGGAGCGAGCACAGATACGCAGTATTTT. This gives the protein CASSSKRQGASTDTQYF. Variable domain in full (rest from reference TRBV7-9 and TRBJ2-3): DTGVSQNPRHKITKRGQNVTFRCDPISEHNRLYWYRQTLGQGPEFLTYFQNEAQLEKSRLLSDRFSAERPKGSFSTLEIQRTEQGDSAMYLCASSSKRQGASTDTQYFGPGTRLTVL.

The chain has TRBV10-1 and TRBJ2-3; D is unclear. Germline V gene lookup returns CDR1 WNHNN and CDR2 SYGVQD (reference sequence). The CDR3 covers 14 residues. V lost 1 base, J lost 5 bases, and 10 bases lay in between. DNA of the CDR3: TGCGCCAGCAGTGAGTTTAGGGTAGAAGATACGCAGTATTTT. It yields the protein CASSEFRVEDTQYF.

J is TRBJ2-1 and V is TRBV30, with TRBD2 as a possible D gene (7 bases). Between the trimmed V and J ends, which lost 3 bases and 2 bases, there was a span of 14 bases. Looked up from germline, CDR1 is GTSNPN and CDR2 is SVGIG (reference sequence). CDR3 length: 15 residues. CDR3 residues: CAWSSLGGAYNEQFF. The CDR3 DNA is TGTGCCTGGAGCTCCTTAGGGGGGGCCTACAATGAGCAGTTCTTC.

This clone was observed a handful of times. The J gene is TRBJ2-1, the V gene TRBV6-1, with TRBD2 matching over 8 bases. The CDR3 has 15 amino acids. Germline trimming cut 4 bases from V and 6 bases from J; bases unmatched to any gene: 8. Looked up from germline, CDR1 is MNHNS and CDR2 is SASEGT. The CDR3 loop is CASSAFLGTSNEQFF. The CDR3 region has the DNA TGTGCCAGCAGTGCCTTTCTCGGGACTAGCAATGAGCAGTTCTTC.

The rearrangement links TRBV14 to TRBJ1-1; D unresolved. This CDR3 has 11 amino acids. CDR1 is SGHDN, CDR2 FVKESK, per germline. The ends were cut back, 4 bases at V and 6 bases at J, with 6 bases in the middle. CDR3 sequence: CASSRSPEAFF. The DNA for the CDR3 is TGTGCCAGCAGCCGCAGTCCTGAAGCTTTCTTT.

The chain carries TRBV7-2 and TRBJ1-2; 8 positions agree with TRBD1. Trimming at V came to 5 bases and at J to 4 bases, leaving 6 bases not matched to a gene. The CDR3 sequence is 14 residues long. CDR1 is SGHTA, CDR2 FQGNSA, per germline. The CDR3 nucleotides read TGTGCCAGCAGCCGCAGGACAGGGAGCTATGGCTACACCTTC. This sequence encodes CASSRRTGSYGYTF. The complete variable domain, with remaining parts taken from reference TRBV7-2 and TRBJ1-2, reads GAGVSQSPSNKVTEKGKDVELRCDPISGHTALYWYRQSLGQGLEFLIYFQGNSAPDKSGLPSDRFSAERTGGSVSTLTIQRTQQEDSAVYLCASSRRTGSYGYTFGSGTRLTVV.

J is TRBJ2-1 and V is TRBV19; 13 bases match TRBD2. J was trimmed by 7 bases and V by 6 bases; bases with no gene match: 0. The CDR3 has 13 amino acids. Germline V lookup: CDR1 LNHDA, CDR2 SQIVND (reference sequence). CDR3 in amino acids: CASRTSGGNEQFF. The DNA of the CDR3 is TGTGCCAGTAGGACTAGCGGGGGGAATGAGCAGTTCTTC.